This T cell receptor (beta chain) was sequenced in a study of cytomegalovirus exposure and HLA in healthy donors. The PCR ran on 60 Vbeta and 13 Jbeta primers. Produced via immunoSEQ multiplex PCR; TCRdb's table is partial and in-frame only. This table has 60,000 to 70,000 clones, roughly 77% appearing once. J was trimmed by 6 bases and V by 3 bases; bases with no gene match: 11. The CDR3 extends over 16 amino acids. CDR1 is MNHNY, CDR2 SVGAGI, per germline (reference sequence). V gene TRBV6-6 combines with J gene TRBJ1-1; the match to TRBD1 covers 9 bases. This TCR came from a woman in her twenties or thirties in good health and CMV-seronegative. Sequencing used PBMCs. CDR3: CASSYTGGAGGSEAFF. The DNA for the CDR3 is TGTGCCAGCAGTTATACAGGGGGCGCAGGGGGCTCTGAAGCTTTCTTT.